This T cell receptor (beta chain) was profiled in a study of T cell changes during pregnancy in multiple sclerosis. J lost 4 bases, V lost 4 bases, and 3 bases had no gene match. The CDR3 length is 13 residues. Germline V CDR1 and CDR2: SNHLY, FYNNEI. TCRdb's copy holds only in-frame clones and misses some; the assay was immunoSEQ multiplex PCR. The sample records approximately 32,000 clones, approximately 89% being singletons. This sequence originates from a female donor with multiple sclerosis, enrolled in a pregnancy study. Sequenced material: CD8+ T cells from peripheral blood mononuclear cells, taken in the second trimester of pregnancy. V and J are TRBV2 and TRBJ1-2; TRBD1 matches 7 bases. The CDR3, as DNA: TGTGCCAGCAGTGGGGGACAGATCTATGGCTACACCTTC. Translating gives CASSGGQIYGYTF.